What follows are 32 T cell receptor beta chains derived from one specimen sequenced in a study of T-cell reconstitution after alpha-beta-depleted transplantation in children. It was with unique molecular identifiers that the TCRbeta library was prepared. TCRdb passed the PCR reads through MiXCR, listing each CDR3 protein once. The table has 280,000 or so distinct CDR3 sequences, 11% seen once. The sample was peripheral blood, taken 180 days after TCRalphabeta/CD19-depleted stem cell transplant. The receptors originated from a male patient aged 2-15 years who had a stem cell transplant for chronic granulomatous disease, so the T cells may come from the graft donor.

In the case of this clonotype: Possible read error: a much larger clone is one base away. This chain joins TRBV5-1 and TRBJ2-3; D may match TRBD1 or TRBD2 (6 bases each). Between the trimmed V and J ends, which lost 7 bases and 7 bases, there was a span of 19 bases. Germline loops: CDR1 SGHRS, CDR2 YFSETQ. This CDR3 contains 14 residues. CDR3 residues: CASSLEGGGYTQYF. In DNA, the CDR3 is TGCGCCAGCTCCTTGGAGGGGGGAGGATATACGCAGTATTTT.

There are many counts of this clonotype. The chain carries TRBV5-1 and TRBJ2-3; weak D call: TRBD2 (5 bases). The germline V gene has CDR1 SGHRS and CDR2 YFSETQ. Trimming pared 0 bases from V and 1 base from J, leaving 15 bases between. The CDR3 totals 17 residues. CDR3 nucleotides: TGCGCCAGCAGCTTGGCCGAGTGGGAGCCGGGCACAGATACGCAGTATTTT. It translates to CASSLAEWEPGTDTQYF.

The genes are TRBV12-3 or TRBV12-4 and TRBJ2-7; tentative D call: TRBD1 (6 bases). The CDR3 runs 19 residues. The ends were cut back, 3 bases at V and 3 bases at J, with 27 bases in the middle. DNA for the CDR3: TGTGCCAGCAGTTTGACCGACCCCCAACCGGGACAATCGATCTACGAGCAGTACTTC. Amino acid sequence: CASSLTDPQPGQSIYEQYF.

A remark on this clonotype: This may stem from a read error, because a much larger clone lies one nucleotide away. The chain has TRBV7-7 and TRBJ2-1; possible D gene TRBD1, 6 bases. CDR3 size: 14 residues. Germline CDR1 SSHAT, CDR2 FNYEAQ (reference sequence). The CDR3 region has the DNA TGTGCTAGCAGCTTAGGGGGATGGGGCAATGAGCAGTTCTTC. Its protein is CASSLGGWGNEQFF.

This clonotype was observed at least ten times. The rearrangement links TRBV5-1 to TRBJ2-7, with a possible D match to TRBD1 (5 bases). Germline V gene lookup returns CDR1 SGHRS and CDR2 YFSETQ. Trimming took off 4 bases at V and 2 bases at J, with 19 bases between the two ends. There are 16 residues in the CDR3. CDR3 DNA: TGCGCCAGCAGCGTAGGCCGGTCCAGGGTAACCTACGAGCAGTACTTC. This encodes CASSVGRSRVTYEQYF.

This rearrangement joins TRBV20-1 to TRBJ2-1; no firm D call. With 8 bases removed from V and 5 bases from J, the gap between germline ends came to 16 bases. CDR3 length: 13 residues. The germline V gene encodes CDR1 DFQATT and CDR2 SNEGSKA (reference sequence). As DNA, the CDR3 is TGCAGTTTTTTGGTGGAATTCCACAATGAGCAGTTCTTC. Its translation: CSFLVEFHNEQFF.

At least ten counts were recorded for this clonotype. The V call is TRBV4-2, the J call TRBJ1-3; no firm D call. Germline lookup yields CDR1 LGHNA and CDR2 YNFKEQ. The V gene lost 0 bases and the J gene lost 0 bases, with 12 bases spanning the gap. The CDR3 is 17 residues long. CDR3 region: CASSQDRRLSSGNTIYF. The CDR3 DNA reads as TGTGCCAGCAGCCAAGATCGCAGGCTTAGCTCTGGAAACACCATATATTTT.

In regard to this clonotype: One base away lies a much larger clone, so this may be a sequencing read error. The rearrangement joins TRBV2 to TRBJ2-5; D tentatively reads TRBD1 or TRBD2 (5 bases each). The CDR3 spans 15 residues. V was trimmed by 0 bases and J by 5 bases, leaving 13 bases between them. Germline V gene lookup returns CDR1 SNHLY and CDR2 FYNNEI. The chain's CDR3 is CASSEALAEGETQYF. The CDR3 DNA follows: TGTGCCAGCAGTGAAGCGCTGGCTGAGGGGGAGACCCAGTACTTC.

This clonotype occurred many times. The junction shows a germline mismatch at one end, possibly a read error. The J gene is TRBJ2-5, the V gene TRBV6-5; 10 bases map to TRBD2. The germline gives CDR1 MNHEY, CDR2 SVGAGI. This CDR3 spans 15 amino acids. The CDR3 reads CASSDSLAGQETQYF. The CDR3 region has the DNA TGTGCCAGCAGTGACTCACTAGCGGGGCAAGAGACCCAGTACTTC.

Only a few counts were recorded for this clonotype. The chain combines TRBV30 with TRBJ2-7, with 11 nucleotides matching TRBD1. CDR1 GTSNPN and CDR2 SVGIG come from the germline V gene (reference sequence). The CDR3 runs to 15 residues. Trimming at V came to 2 bases and at J to 4 bases, leaving 7 bases not matched to a gene. The CDR3 bases are TGTGCCTGGAGTCGTCCCGGGACAGGGGGGTACGAGCAGTACTTC. It codes for CAWSRPGTGGYEQYF.

This clonotype was seen at least ten times. The chain is built from TRBV5-1 and TRBJ2-5; TRBD2 agrees at 13 bases. This CDR3 comprises 18 residues. J was trimmed by 2 bases and V by 3 bases; bases with no gene match: 10. Germline CDR1 SGHRS, CDR2 YFSETQ. The CDR3 loop is CASSSTLLTSGRQETQYF. The CDR3 DNA is TGCGCCAGCAGCTCTACTCTCCTGACTAGCGGGAGGCAAGAGACCCAGTACTTC. Complete variable domain (other parts from reference TRBV5-1 and TRBJ2-5): KAGVTQTPRYLIKTRGQQVTLSCSPISGHRSVSWYQQTPGQGLQFLFEYFSETQRNKGNFPGRFSGRQFSNSRSEMNVSTLELGDSALYLCASSSTLLTSGRQETQYFGPGTRLLVL.

This clonotype has ten or more counts. V gene TRBV14 combines with J gene TRBJ2-2; possible D gene TRBD2, 5 bases. The CDR3 totals 13 residues. V lost 4 bases to trimming and J lost 6 bases, with 9 bases between them. Germline lookup yields CDR1 SGHDN and CDR2 FVKESK. CDR3 sequence: CASSRGPPGELFF. Here the CDR3 DNA reads TGTGCCAGCAGCCGAGGGCCCCCCGGGGAGCTGTTTTTT.

On this clonotype itself: Just one base apart from a much larger clone, this may be a read error. This rearrangement joins TRBV6-5 to TRBJ2-7, with D unclear. The CDR3 is 13 amino acids. Trimming removed 0 bases at V and 9 bases at J, with 12 bases between. CDR1 and CDR2 from the germline V gene are MNHEY and SVGAGI. The CDR3 region has the DNA TGTGCCAGCAGTTACTCAGGGTCTTCCGTGCAGTACTTC. It encodes CASSYSGSSVQYF.

This clonotype was observed at least ten times. The chain has TRBV20-1 and TRBJ2-3, with 7 bases identical to TRBD2. The J segment lost 3 bases and the V segment lost 4 bases, leaving 7 bases of the junction unmatched. Germline V gene lookup returns CDR1 DFQATT and CDR2 SNEGSKA (reference sequence). The CDR3 covers 14 residues. The CDR3 region has the DNA TGCAGTGCTACGTTTAGCGGGCGGACAGATACGCAGTATTTT. It specifies CSATFSGRTDTQYF.

The chain recombines TRBV19 with TRBJ2-5; possibly TRBD2 for D (6 bases). V shed 3 bases and J shed 6 bases, with 20 bases lying between them. Germline V gene data show CDR1 as LNHDA and CDR2 as SQIVND (reference sequence). The CDR3 has 16 residues. CDR3 nucleotide sequence: TGTGCCAGTAGTATCCACACAGGAGGGGATACTCAGACCCAGTACTTC. Translated: CASSIHTGGDTQTQYF.

Ten or more counts support this clonotype. The rearrangement joins TRBV29-1 to TRBJ2-1; possibly TRBD2 for D (5 bases). The CDR3 is 15 amino acids. Looked up from germline, CDR1 is SQVTM and CDR2 is ANQGSEA. V lost 2 bases and J lost 7, with 18 bases in between. CDR3 nucleotides: TGCAGCGTTGAACGGTGGCGAGGGATGGTAAATGAGCAGTTCTTC. Encoded protein: CSVERWRGMVNEQFF.

The chain recombines TRBV19 with TRBJ2-1; 9 bases are a match to TRBD1. V trimming: 6 bases; J trimming: 7 bases; junction bases outside the gene matches: 13. The CDR3 is made up of 16 amino acids. Germline CDR1 LNHDA, CDR2 SQIVND (reference sequence). CDR3 sequence: CASRPSGTGSVNEQFF. The CDR3 coding sequence is TGTGCCAGTAGACCGAGCGGGACAGGGAGTGTGAATGAGCAGTTCTTC.

This clonotype came up many times. The chain carries TRBV7-2 and TRBJ2-1; 8 bases are shared with TRBD1. The junction had 4 bases not matched to a gene; V was cut back by 4 bases and J by 5 bases. The CDR3 length is 14 residues. CDR1 is SGHTA and CDR2 is FQGNSA in the germline V gene. Written as DNA, the CDR3 is TGTGCCAGCAGCTCCCGGGACAGGAACAATGAGCAGTTCTTC. Translated, it gives CASSSRDRNNEQFF.

This clonotype was counted many times. The chain has TRBV7-9 and TRBJ1-4; D gene uncertain. From germline, CDR1 is SEHNR and CDR2 FQNEAQ (reference sequence). CDR3 length: 11 amino acids. Deletions cut 3 bases from V and 7 bases from J, with 3 bases between. This CDR3 reads CASSFGEKLFF. CDR3 in DNA: TGTGCCAGCAGCTTCGGTGAAAAACTGTTTTTT.

This clonotype was seen ten or more times. This chain connects TRBV12-3 or TRBV12-4 to TRBJ2-2; D possibly matches TRBD1 or TRBD2 (5 bases each). Trimming took 7 bases from V and 0 from J, leaving 12 bases between them. This CDR3 is 15 amino acids long. In nucleotides, the CDR3 is TGTGCCAGCACCTTTGGGACGGCGAACACCGGGGAGCTGTTTTTT. It specifies CASTFGTANTGELFF.

This clonotype was detected many times. This chain connects TRBV20-1 to TRBJ2-1; 12 bases line up with TRBD1. Germline trimming cut 0 bases from V and 8 bases from J; bases unmatched to any gene: 8. The length of the CDR3 is 16 residues. Germline assignment: CDR1 DFQATT and CDR2 SNEGSKA (reference sequence). CDR3 nucleotides: TGCAGTGCTAGAGATGAAGGGACAGGGGGCTGGGATGAGCAGTTCTTC. Translated, it gives CSARDEGTGGWDEQFF.

This clonotype showed up many times. The chain carries TRBV29-1 and TRBJ2-2, with TRBD2 matching 9 bases. Unmatched junction bases numbered 4, after V lost 7 bases and J lost 7 bases. The CDR3 runs to 12 residues. Germline CDR1 reads SQVTM; CDR2 reads ANQGSEA. CDR3 residues: CSAIAGVGELFF. In DNA, the CDR3 is TGCAGCGCTATAGCGGGAGTCGGGGAGCTGTTTTTT.

This clonotype was seen many times. The chain employs TRBV12-3 or TRBV12-4 and TRBJ1-2; D is uncertain. CDR3 size: 13 residues. The germline V and J ends were trimmed by 1 base and 6 bases, with 9 bases remaining between them. CDR3 bases: TGTGCCAGCAGTTTAGGAAGGTTGGATGGCTACACCTTC. This encodes CASSLGRLDGYTF.

The chain carries TRBV30 and TRBJ2-5; D may be TRBD1 or TRBD2 (5 bases each). The CDR3 length is 14 residues. The V gene's germline CDR1 is GTSNPN and CDR2 SVGIG (reference sequence). V was cut by 4 bases and J by 5 bases, with 17 bases left in between. CDR3 residues: CAWTHGWGKETQYF. The DNA of the CDR3 is TGTGCCTGGACCCATGGTTGGGGGAAGGAGACCCAGTACTTC.

This clonotype was seen at least ten times. The chain uses TRBV6-5 and TRBJ1-3; TRBD1 matches at 7 bases. V shed 2 bases, J shed 0 bases, and the junction held 4 bases outside the gene matches. Germline V CDR1 and CDR2: MNHEY, SVGAGI. The CDR3 has 16 residues. Here the CDR3 DNA reads TGTGCCAGCAGTTACCCCGACAGGGTCTCTGGAAACACCATATATTTT. This encodes CASSYPDRVSGNTIYF.

In this sample, this clonotype turned up many times. The V gene is TRBV20-1, the J gene TRBJ2-1; 7 nucleotides match TRBD1. CDR3 length equals 13 residues. Germline-derived CDR1 and CDR2 are DFQATT and SNEGSKA (reference sequence). V lost 5 bases and J lost 2; bases outside the gene matches: 3. CDR3 bases: TGCAGTGCTTACAGGGGAACCTACAATGAGCAGTTCTTC. Its translation: CSAYRGTYNEQFF.

In the case of this clonotype: This may be a read error, as it is one base from a much larger clone. This chain joins TRBV4-1 and TRBJ2-1, with TRBD1 identical over 7 bases. J was trimmed by 6 bases and V by 4 bases; bases with no gene match: 9. This CDR3 spans 15 amino acids. Germline-derived CDR1 and CDR2 are MGHRA and YSYEKL. Here the CDR3 DNA reads TGCGCCAGCAGCCCTAGACAGGGCTCCGGCAATGAGCAGTTCTTC. As protein: CASSPRQGSGNEQFF.

This clonotype was observed at least ten times. The chain uses TRBV18 and TRBJ2-3; 9 bases match TRBD1. CDR1 and CDR2 from the germline V gene are KGHSH and LQKENI. The CDR3 runs 15 residues. Germline trimming cut 6 bases from V and 4 bases from J; bases unmatched to any gene: 8. The CDR3 region has the DNA TGTGCCAGCTCCCTCGGACAGGGGATCTCAGATACGCAGTATTTT. Amino acid sequence: CASSLGQGISDTQYF.

There are many counts of this clonotype. The V gene is TRBV20-1, the J gene TRBJ2-5; TRBD2 matches 10 bases. CDR1 and CDR2 from the germline V gene are DFQATT and SNEGSKA (reference sequence). Germline trimming cut 3 bases from V and 1 base from J; bases unmatched to any gene: 5. CDR3 length: 15 residues. The CDR3: CSASSSGGFQETQYF. The CDR3 region has the DNA TGCAGTGCTAGCTCTAGCGGGGGATTCCAAGAGACCCAGTACTTC.

Many counts were recorded for this clonotype. This chain uses TRBV4-3 with TRBJ2-1, with D perhaps matching TRBD2 (5 bases). From germline, CDR1 is LGHNA and CDR2 YSLEER. The V end was cut by 4 bases, the J end by 3 bases, with 10 bases between. This CDR3 spans 14 amino acids. The CDR3 nucleotides are TGCGCCAGCAGCCTAAAGCGGTTCTACAATGAGCAGTTCTTC. This gives the protein CASSLKRFYNEQFF.

The table lists this clonotype with many counts. The rearrangement joins TRBV14 to TRBJ2-7; D is unclear. The CDR3 contains 15 residues. Germline V gene lookup returns CDR1 SGHDN and CDR2 FVKESK. V lost 4 bases and J lost 2, with 15 bases in between. The CDR3 DNA reads TGTGCCAGCAGCCTCGACCCCAACCAAGCCTACGAGCAGTACTTC. It is translated as CASSLDPNQAYEQYF. Using reference TRBV14 and TRBJ2-7 for the parts outside the CDR3, the full variable domain is EAGVTQFPSHSVIEKGQTVTLRCDPISGHDNLYWYRRVMGKEIKFLLHFVKESKQDESGMPNNRFLAERTGGTYSTLKVQPAELEDSGVYFCASSLDPNQAYEQYFGPGTRLTVT.

This clonotype showed up many times. The rearrangement links TRBV20-1 to TRBJ2-7; D not resolved. V was clipped by 3 bases and J by 4 bases, with 13 bases between them. CDR3 length: 13 residues. Germline lookup yields CDR1 DFQATT and CDR2 SNEGSKA (reference sequence). CDR3 protein: CSARIRNRYEQYF. The CDR3, as DNA: TGCAGTGCTAGGATCAGGAATCGGTACGAGCAGTACTTC.